The rows below give T cell receptor beta chains drawn from one sample of a study of CD8+ T cells in alopecia areata. Here immunoSEQ multiplex PCR was the method, and the copy in TCRdb shows in-frame clones only, minus some. The sample consists of 250,000 or so clones, around two thirds of them appearing once. The specimen was CD4+ T cells sorted from blood, collected at week 0. Every receptor here comes from a human donor with alopecia areata. Both conserved end residues are part of each CDR3. A D gene is named only where the DNA matches it firmly.

J,V,D,CDR3
TRBJ2-7,TRBV11-1,TRBD1,CASSLSTGQGTPLSYEQYF
TRBJ2-1,TRBV2,TRBD1,CASSVQGQGEDEQFF
TRBJ1-6,TRBV5-1,.,CASSLWRSPNSPLHF
TRBJ1-1,TRBV29-1,.,CSGGNTEAFF
TRBJ2-1,TRBV7-2,.,CASSLRLAEQFF
TRBJ2-5,TRBV29-1,TRBD1,CSVARGNRGETQYF
TRBJ2-6,TRBV27,.,CASSSQGSSGANVLTF
TRBJ2-3,TRBV5-1,.,CASSLSRGGRTDTQYF
TRBJ1-1,TRBV4-1,.,CASSQDGVDTEAFF
TRBJ1-5,TRBV30,.,CAWSVGGDQPQHF
TRBJ1-1,TRBV29-1,.,CSVGYISAEAFF
TRBJ1-1,TRBV20-1,.,CSALGIEAFF
TRBJ2-7,TRBV6-5,.,CASSRGGLSYEQYF